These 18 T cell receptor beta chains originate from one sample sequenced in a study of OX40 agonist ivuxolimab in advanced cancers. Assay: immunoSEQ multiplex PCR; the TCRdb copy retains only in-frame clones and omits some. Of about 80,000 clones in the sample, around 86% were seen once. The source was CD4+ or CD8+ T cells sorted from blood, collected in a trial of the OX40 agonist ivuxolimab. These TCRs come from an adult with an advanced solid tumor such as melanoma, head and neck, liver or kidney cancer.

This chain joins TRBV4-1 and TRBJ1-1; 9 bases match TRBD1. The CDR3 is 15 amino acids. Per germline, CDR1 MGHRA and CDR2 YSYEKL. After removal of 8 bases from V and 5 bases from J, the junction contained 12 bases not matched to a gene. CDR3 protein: CASGNKQGAGTEAFF. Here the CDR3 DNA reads TGCGCCAGCGGCAATAAACAGGGGGCTGGAACTGAAGCTTTCTTT.

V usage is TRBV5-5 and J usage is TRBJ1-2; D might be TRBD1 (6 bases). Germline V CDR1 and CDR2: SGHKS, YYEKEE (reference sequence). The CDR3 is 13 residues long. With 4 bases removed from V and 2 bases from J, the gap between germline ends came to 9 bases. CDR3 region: CASSGGANYGYTF. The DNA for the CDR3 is TGTGCCAGCAGCGGGGGGGCCAACTATGGCTACACCTTC.

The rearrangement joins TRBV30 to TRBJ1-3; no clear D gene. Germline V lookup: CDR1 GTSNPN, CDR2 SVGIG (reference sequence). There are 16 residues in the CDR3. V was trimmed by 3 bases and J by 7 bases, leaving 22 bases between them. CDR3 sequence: CAWSVERSSSGNTIYF. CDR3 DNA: TGTGCCTGGAGCGTAGAGAGGTCCAGTAGTGGGAACACCATATATTTT.

The CDR3 sequence: CASSLSYTQYF. The CDR3 nucleotides are TGTGCCAGCAGCTTATCTTATACGCAGTATTTT. The chain couples TRBV7-9 to TRBJ2-3; no definite D call. Germline CDR1 is SEHNR and CDR2 is FQNEAQ (reference sequence). The ends were cut back, 2 bases at V and 7 bases at J, with 4 bases in the middle. CDR3 length equals 11 residues.

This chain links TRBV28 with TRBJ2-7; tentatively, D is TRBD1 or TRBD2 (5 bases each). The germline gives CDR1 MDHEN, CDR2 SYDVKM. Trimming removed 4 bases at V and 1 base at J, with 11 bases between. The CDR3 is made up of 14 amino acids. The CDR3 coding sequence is TGTGCCAGCAGTTCTTGGGGGATTTCCTACGAGCAGTACTTC. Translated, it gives CASSSWGISYEQYF.

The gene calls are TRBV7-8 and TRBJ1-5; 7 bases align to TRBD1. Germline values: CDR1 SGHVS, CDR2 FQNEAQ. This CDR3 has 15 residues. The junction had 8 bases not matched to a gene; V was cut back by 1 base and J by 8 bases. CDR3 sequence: CASSLGGGQRKPQHF. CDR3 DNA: TGTGCCAGCAGCTTAGGGGGGGGACAGCGGAAGCCCCAGCATTTT.

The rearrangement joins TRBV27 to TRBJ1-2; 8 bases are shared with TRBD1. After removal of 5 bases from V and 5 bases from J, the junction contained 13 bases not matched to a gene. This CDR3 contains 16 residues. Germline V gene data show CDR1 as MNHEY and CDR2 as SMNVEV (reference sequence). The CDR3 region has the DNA TGTGCCAGCAGTCAGGGACAGGATCCGCGCATGTATGGCTACACCTTC. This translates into CASSQGQDPRMYGYTF.

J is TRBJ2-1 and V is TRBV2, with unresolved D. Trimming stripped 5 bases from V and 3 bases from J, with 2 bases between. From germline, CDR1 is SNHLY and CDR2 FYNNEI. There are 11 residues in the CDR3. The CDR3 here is CASSNYNEQFF. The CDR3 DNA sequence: TGTGCCAGCAGTAACTACAATGAGCAGTTCTTC.

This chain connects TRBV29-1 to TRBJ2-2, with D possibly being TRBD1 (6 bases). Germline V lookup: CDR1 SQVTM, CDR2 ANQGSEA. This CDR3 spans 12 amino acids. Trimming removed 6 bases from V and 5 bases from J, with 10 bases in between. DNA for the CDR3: TGCAGCGTGGGCAGGGGTACCGGGGAGCTGTTTTTT. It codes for CSVGRGTGELFF.

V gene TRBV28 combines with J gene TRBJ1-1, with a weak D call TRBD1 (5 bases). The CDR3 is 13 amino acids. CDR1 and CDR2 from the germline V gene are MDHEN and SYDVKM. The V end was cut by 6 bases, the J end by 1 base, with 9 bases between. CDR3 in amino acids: CASRMGGNTEAFF. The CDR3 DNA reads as TGTGCCAGCAGGATGGGGGGGAACACTGAAGCTTTCTTT.

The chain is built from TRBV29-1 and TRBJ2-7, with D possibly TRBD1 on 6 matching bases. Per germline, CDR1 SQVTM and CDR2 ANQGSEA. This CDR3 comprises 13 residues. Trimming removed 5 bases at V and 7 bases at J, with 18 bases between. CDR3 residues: CSVRTVRVGEQYF. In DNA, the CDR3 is TGCAGCGTTCGGACAGTCCGAGTTGGAGAGCAGTACTTC.

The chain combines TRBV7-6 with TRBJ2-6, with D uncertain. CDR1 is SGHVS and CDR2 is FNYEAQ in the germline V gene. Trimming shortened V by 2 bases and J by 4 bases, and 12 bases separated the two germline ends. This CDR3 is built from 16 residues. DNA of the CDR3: TGTGCCAGCAGCTTAACGTCATTGGTCGGGGCCAACGTCCTGACTTTC. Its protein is CASSLTSLVGANVLTF.

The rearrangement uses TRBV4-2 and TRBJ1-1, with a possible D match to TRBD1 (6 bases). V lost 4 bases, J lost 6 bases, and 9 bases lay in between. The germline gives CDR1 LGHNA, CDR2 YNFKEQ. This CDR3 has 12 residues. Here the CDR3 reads CASSPGQSEAFF. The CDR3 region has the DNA TGTGCCAGCAGCCCTGGACAGTCTGAAGCTTTCTTT.

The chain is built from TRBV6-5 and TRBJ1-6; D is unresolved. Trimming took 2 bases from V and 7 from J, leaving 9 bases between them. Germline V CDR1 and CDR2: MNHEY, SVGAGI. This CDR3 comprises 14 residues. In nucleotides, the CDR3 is TGTGCCAGCAGTTACAGGACGGGCAATTCACCCCTCCACTTT. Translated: CASSYRTGNSPLHF.

The CDR3 sequence is CASSVQETQYF. The CDR3 region has the DNA TGTGCCAGCAGCGTCCAAGAGACCCAGTACTTC. The rearrangement links TRBV9 to TRBJ2-5; no clear D gene. Germline loops: CDR1 SGDLS, CDR2 YYNGEE. This CDR3 has 11 residues. Between the trimmed V and J ends, which lost 2 bases and 1 base, there was a span of 0 bases.

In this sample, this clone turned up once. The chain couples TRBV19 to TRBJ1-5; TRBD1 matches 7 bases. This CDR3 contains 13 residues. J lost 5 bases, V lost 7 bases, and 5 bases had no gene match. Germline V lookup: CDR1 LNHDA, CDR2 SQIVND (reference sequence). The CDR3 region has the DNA TGTGCCAGTACCGCAGGGGGATATCAGCCCCAGCATTTT. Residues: CASTAGGYQPQHF.

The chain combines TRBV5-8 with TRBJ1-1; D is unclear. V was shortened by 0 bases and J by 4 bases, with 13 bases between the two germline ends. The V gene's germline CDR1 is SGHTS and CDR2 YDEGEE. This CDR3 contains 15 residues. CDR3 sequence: CASSLAGSPSTEAFF. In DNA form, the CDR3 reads TGTGCCAGCAGCTTGGCCGGGAGCCCCAGCACTGAAGCTTTCTTT.

The chain's CDR3 is CASSVQQGRLNHGYTF. The DNA for the CDR3 is TGTGCCAGCAGCGTCCAACAGGGGCGGCTCAATCATGGCTACACCTTC. The J gene is TRBJ1-2, the V gene TRBV9; 7 positions match TRBD1. This CDR3 is 16 amino acids long. Germline V gene data show CDR1 as SGDLS and CDR2 as YYNGEE. Trimming at V came to 2 bases and at J to 6 bases, leaving 13 bases not matched to a gene.